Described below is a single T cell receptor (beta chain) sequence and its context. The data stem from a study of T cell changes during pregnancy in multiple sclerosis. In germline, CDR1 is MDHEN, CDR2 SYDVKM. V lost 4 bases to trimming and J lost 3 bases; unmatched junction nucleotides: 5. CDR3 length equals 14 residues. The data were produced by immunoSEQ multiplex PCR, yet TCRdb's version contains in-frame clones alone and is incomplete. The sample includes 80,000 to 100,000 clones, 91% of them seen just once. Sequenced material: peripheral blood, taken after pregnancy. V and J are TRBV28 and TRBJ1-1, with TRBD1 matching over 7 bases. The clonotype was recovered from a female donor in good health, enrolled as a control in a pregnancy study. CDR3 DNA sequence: TGTGCCAGCAGTTCAGGGGGTGGTCACACTGAAGCTTTCTTT. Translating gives CASSSGGGHTEAFF.